Below, one TCR beta chain is given with its context. This specimen comes from a study of CD8 T cells in Susac syndrome. Negative isolation was used for CD8+ and CD4+ T cells and FACS enrichment for TEMRA cells. The RNA input was about 0.45 to 1 ug, and it was reverse transcribed with random hexamers. An immunoSEQ multiplex PCR amplified TCR beta CDR3 over 54 Vbeta and 13 Jbeta. TCRdb re-derived calls from the immunoSEQ multiplex PCR reads in MiXCR, one entry per CDR3 protein. Among under 250,000 distinct CDR3 sequences listed, around 95% were seen once. The CDR3 sequence is 12 residues long. The germline V gene encodes CDR1 SGHNT and CDR2 YYREEE (reference sequence). V was clipped by 3 bases and J by 4 bases, with 7 bases between them.

Input material: CD4+ T cells from PBMCs. The chain links TRBV5-4 to TRBJ1-2; a weak D match, TRBD1 (6 bases). This clonotype was obtained from a human donor with multiple sclerosis. CDR3 region: CASSSRGYGYTF. CDR3 nucleotide sequence: TGTGCCAGCAGCTCCAGGGGCTATGGCTACACCTTC.